These 15 T cell receptor beta chains were sequenced from one sample in a study of regulatory T cells in long-lasting Graves disease. Building of the TCR beta libraries involved iRepertoire HTBI primers and Arm-PCR of CDR3 regions. MiXCR was run by TCRdb on the multiplex PCR reads, yielding one entry per CDR3 protein. The sample yields approximately 440,000 distinct CDR3 sequences, roughly a quarter seen once. The time point was: persistent/refractory GD, antithyroid drugs over 5 years with positive TRAb. Scientists built the TCR library using RNA that was extracted from PBMCs. This specimen was peripheral blood mononuclear cells (PBMCs), taken when the disease was refractory, from a patient treated with antithyroid drugs. The origin of the receptors is a female donor with Graves disease.

Comment on this clonotype: A much larger clone sits a single nucleotide away, making a read error possible. Here the CDR3 DNA reads TGTGCCAGCAGCCTGGACGAGGGACCCTCCTACGATGAGCAGTTCTTC. Translation gives CASSLDEGPSYDEQFF. This chain uses TRBV7-9 with TRBJ2-1, with D perhaps TRBD1 or TRBD2 (5 bases each). Germline CDR1 SEHNR, CDR2 FQNEAQ (reference sequence). The CDR3 totals 16 residues.

This clonotype was seen only a few times. The chain couples TRBV29-1 to TRBJ1-5; D perhaps matches TRBD1 (5 bases). The V gene's germline CDR1 is SQVTM and CDR2 ANQGSEA. The length of the CDR3 is 14 residues. V was shortened by 7 bases and J by 0 bases, with 13 bases between the two germline ends. Here the CDR3 DNA reads TGCAGCGCCCTGACAGACACTAGCAATCAGCCCCAGCATTTT. This translates into CSALTDTSNQPQHF.

This clonotype was seen at least ten times. The chain uses TRBV6-1 and TRBJ2-5; 7 bases agree with TRBD1. The trim removed 6 bases at V and 1 base at J, leaving 5 bases unmatched. The CDR3 is 14 amino acids. Germline CDR1 reads MNHNS; CDR2 reads SASEGT. This chain's CDR3 is CASRRHRGQETQYF. CDR3 in DNA: TGTGCCAGCAGAAGACACAGGGGCCAAGAGACCCAGTACTTC.

This clonotype came up many times. The chain combines TRBV2 with TRBJ2-2; 11 bases fit TRBD2. Germline values: CDR1 SNHLY, CDR2 FYNNEI. CDR3 size: 18 residues. Unmatched junction bases numbered 14, after V lost 7 bases and J lost 4 bases. In DNA form, the CDR3 reads TGTGCCAGCATTCCCCTCCTTACTAGCGGGAGCTTCACCGGGGAGCTGTTTTTT. Protein sequence: CASIPLLTSGSFTGELFF.

This clonotype has ten or more counts. V is TRBV7-8 and J is TRBJ2-5, with 12 nucleotides matching TRBD2. Per the germline V gene, CDR1 is SGHVS and CDR2 is FQNEAQ. J gave up 5 bases and V 1 base, and 2 bases lay outside the gene matches. The CDR3 has 15 residues. The CDR3 region has the DNA TGTGCCAGCAGCTTAGACGGACTAGCGGGGGAGACCCAGTACTTC. It is translated as CASSLDGLAGETQYF.

The V and J genes are TRBV9 and TRBJ2-3; 11 bases fit TRBD2. V lost 0 bases, J lost 5 bases, and 8 bases stayed unmatched. CDR1 is SGDLS, CDR2 YYNGEE, per germline. This CDR3 comprises 17 residues. The CDR3 sequence: CASSVGVAGGPRDTQYF. Written as DNA, the CDR3 is TGTGCCAGCAGCGTAGGCGTAGCGGGAGGGCCGAGAGATACGCAGTATTTT.

This clonotype has ten or more counts. This chain connects TRBV3-1 to TRBJ1-2, with TRBD1 matching over 7 bases. In germline, CDR1 is LGHDT, CDR2 YNNKEL (reference sequence). There are 12 residues in the CDR3. V shed 5 bases, J shed 7 bases, and the junction held 4 bases outside the gene matches. The CDR3 here is CASSSQGFGYTF. The CDR3 DNA sequence: TGTGCCAGCAGCTCACAGGGGTTTGGCTACACCTTC.

At least ten counts were recorded for this clonotype. The chain couples TRBV6-1 to TRBJ2-2; 11 bases are shared with TRBD2. Germline CDR1 reads MNHNS; CDR2 reads SASEGT. The CDR3 covers 17 residues. V lost 5 bases and J lost 3; bases outside the gene matches: 8. CDR3 sequence reads: CASSKLAGGPDTGELFF. CDR3 nucleotide sequence: TGTGCCAGCAGTAAATTAGCGGGAGGGCCGGACACCGGGGAGCTGTTTTTT.

This clonotype was observed a few times. This chain joins TRBV6-1 and TRBJ2-7, with D uncertain. The CDR3 runs 13 residues. Germline loops: CDR1 MNHNS, CDR2 SASEGT. The ends were cut back, 1 base at V and 2 bases at J, with 6 bases in the middle. As DNA, the CDR3 is TGTGCCAGCAGTGAAGTTTTGGCCTACGAGCAGTACTTC. Translated: CASSEVLAYEQYF.

This clonotype was observed a handful of times. The rearrangement links TRBV5-4 to TRBJ2-4; 9 positions match TRBD1. CDR1 is SGHNT, CDR2 YYREEE, per germline (reference sequence). The CDR3 spans 16 residues. V was pared by 4 bases and J by 3 bases, with 8 bases of the junction left unmatched. The CDR3 is CASSQPGQGDKNIQYF. Here the CDR3 DNA reads TGTGCCAGCAGCCAACCGGGACAGGGAGACAAAAACATTCAGTACTTC.

This clonotype was seen ten or more times. The chain is built from TRBV16 and TRBJ1-2, with D possibly TRBD1 on 6 matching bases. Trimming took off 4 bases at V and 2 bases at J, with 23 bases between the two ends. The CDR3 runs to 18 residues. Germline CDR1 is KGHSY and CDR2 is FQNENV. This CDR3 reads CASSRGQRLIRPNYGYTF. The DNA of the CDR3 is TGTGCCAGCAGCCGAGGACAGCGATTGATAAGACCAAACTATGGCTACACCTTC.

This clonotype has more than one count but fewer than ten. This chain uses TRBV30 with TRBJ1-2; no firm D call. The germline V gene has CDR1 GTSNPN and CDR2 SVGIG (reference sequence). The CDR3 extends over 13 amino acids. V was cut by 2 bases and J by 5 bases, with 12 bases left in between. The CDR3 here is CAWSLATTYGYTF. In nucleotides, the CDR3 is TGTGCCTGGAGTCTCGCCACCACATATGGCTACACCTTC.

This clonotype was detected a few times. The chain uses TRBV15 and TRBJ2-3; TRBD1 is a possible D gene (5 bases). This CDR3 comprises 15 residues. Germline V lookup: CDR1 LNHNV, CDR2 YYDKDF (reference sequence). V was cut by 0 bases and J by 2 bases, with 9 bases left in between. The CDR3 protein is CATSRDQGPTDTQYF. For the CDR3, the DNA is TGTGCCACCAGCAGAGATCAGGGCCCCACAGATACGCAGTATTTT.

The chain has TRBV5-1 and TRBJ1-4; TRBD1 aligns across 9 bases. The CDR3 covers 15 residues. CDR1 and CDR2 from the germline V gene are SGHRS and YFSETQ. The V and J ends lost 4 bases and 4 bases, in that order; junction bases with no gene match: 5. DNA for the CDR3: TGCGCCAGCAGCGAAGGACAGGGGCTTAATGAAAAACTGTTTTTT. Its protein product is CASSEGQGLNEKLFF.

As for this clonotype: A much larger clone differs by one base, so this may be a read error. Lacking the conserved final phenylalanine or tryptophan, this CDR3 likely reflects a read error. The chain uses TRBV10-3 and TRBJ2-7, with D possibly matching TRBD2 (6 bases). Trimming took 3 bases from V and 0 from J, leaving 15 bases between them. CDR1 is ENHRY, CDR2 SYGVKD, per germline. The CDR3 consists of 16 residues. The CDR3 DNA reads TGTGCCATCAGTGATCTCGGGGGACGGAGCTCCTACGAGCAGTACTCC. It codes for CAISDLGGRSSYEQYS.